Following are 20 T cell receptor beta chains from one sample sequenced in a study of blood T cell repertoires in COVID-19. Profiling relied on immunoSEQ multiplex PCR, and the TCRdb table lists in-frame clones only, not all of them. The sample carries about 100,000 clones, approximately 81% recorded once. Sequenced material: peripheral blood. Receptor source: a human donor in a cohort sampled during active COVID-19.

This chain uses TRBV2 with TRBJ2-2, with TRBD2 matching over 12 bases. Germline V CDR1 and CDR2: SNHLY, FYNNEI. V shed 8 bases and J 4 bases; nucleotides not matched to a gene: 5. This CDR3 is 15 amino acids long. The CDR3 nucleotides read TGTGCCAGCGGACCGACTAGCGGGAGCACCGGGGAGCTGTTTTTT. Translating gives CASGPTSGSTGELFF.

J is TRBJ1-2 and V is TRBV9; TRBD1 might be the D (5 bases). V gave up 1 base and J gave up 8 bases, with 21 bases separating them. The CDR3 runs 16 residues. CDR1 and CDR2 (germline): SGDLS, YYNGEE. The CDR3 DNA sequence: TGTGCCAGCAGCGTACAACCCACGGGGGACTCTGGAGGCTACACCTTC. Its translation is CASSVQPTGDSGGYTF.

This chain connects TRBV6-5 to TRBJ2-3; D unresolved. The ends were cut back, 4 bases at V and 12 bases at J, with 14 bases in the middle. In germline, CDR1 is MNHEY, CDR2 SVGAGI. CDR3 length: 12 amino acids. CDR3 protein: CASSSSQSRQYF. CDR3 sequence (DNA): TGTGCCAGCAGTTCCTCGCAGTCCAGACAGTATTTT.

V and J are TRBV7-8 and TRBJ2-3, with D hard to call. The CDR3 contains 13 residues. V lost 6 bases and J 1 base, leaving 8 bases between the germline ends. Germline V CDR1 and CDR2: SGHVS, FQNEAQ. The CDR3: CASSRPGTDTQYF. The CDR3 DNA sequence: TGTGCCAGCAGTCGCCCGGGCACAGATACGCAGTATTTT.

The V call is TRBV7-2, the J call TRBJ1-5, with 8 bases aligning to TRBD1. Trimming took 1 base from V and 7 from J; bases not matched to a gene: 3. CDR1 and CDR2 (germline): SGHTA, FQGNSA. The CDR3 sequence is 14 residues long. As DNA, the CDR3 is TGTGCCAGCAGCTTAGTACAGGGGGACCAGCCCCAGCATTTT. It encodes CASSLVQGDQPQHF.

The chain is built from TRBV11-3 and TRBJ2-2, with TRBD2 identical over 10 bases. The CDR3 has 16 residues. The junction had 4 bases not matched to a gene; V was cut back by 5 bases and J by 1 base. Germline V gene sequence: CDR1 SGHNT, CDR2 YENEEA. CDR3 coding DNA: TGTGCCAGCAGCCACCGACTAGCGGGGAACACCGGGGAGCTGTTTTTT. Encoded protein: CASSHRLAGNTGELFF.

The chain uses TRBV9 and TRBJ1-1; 12 bases are shared with TRBD1. Germline trimming cut 4 bases from V and 8 bases from J; bases unmatched to any gene: 12. Germline lookup yields CDR1 SGDLS and CDR2 YYNGEE. The CDR3 sequence is 16 residues long. CDR3 sequence (DNA): TGTGCCAGCAGCACCGGGACAGGGGGCGCGGGTAGGGAAGCTTTCTTT. This codes for CASSTGTGGAGREAFF.

The genes are TRBV9 and TRBJ1-1; D may be TRBD1 (5 bases). Trimming left V 0 bases short and J 5 bases short, with 11 bases between. CDR1 is SGDLS and CDR2 is YYNGEE in the germline V gene. The CDR3 extends over 14 amino acids. The CDR3 loop reads CASSVEGARTEAFF. Here the CDR3 DNA reads TGTGCCAGCAGCGTAGAAGGGGCCCGGACTGAAGCTTTCTTT. Supplemented by reference TRBV9 and TRBJ1-1, the full variable domain reads DSGVTQTPKHLITATGQRVTLRCSPRSGDLSVYWYQQSLDQGLQFLIQYYNGEERAKGNILERFSAQQFPDLHSELNLSSLELGDSALYFCASSVEGARTEAFFGQGTRLTVV.

CDR3 nucleotide sequence: TGTGCCAGCAGCCTCCTGACGGGTTCCTACAATGAGCAGTTCTTC. Amino acid sequence: CASSLLTGSYNEQFF. The V gene is TRBV7-9, the J gene TRBJ2-1; D is unclear. Trimming removed 5 bases from V and 1 base from J, with 12 bases in between. From germline, CDR1 is SEHNR and CDR2 FQNEAQ (reference sequence). The CDR3 runs to 15 residues.

The V gene is TRBV14, the J gene TRBJ2-2, with D maybe TRBD2 (5 bases). Germline CDR1 reads SGHDN; CDR2 reads FVKESK. Trimming removed 0 bases from V and 5 bases from J, with 7 bases in between. The CDR3 contains 14 residues. The DNA of the CDR3 is TGTGCCAGCAGCCAAGATCCGGGAACCGGGGAGCTGTTTTTT. This encodes CASSQDPGTGELFF.

The chain recombines TRBV2 with TRBJ2-4; a possible D gene is TRBD2 (6 bases). Germline V gives CDR1 SNHLY, CDR2 FYNNEI. The CDR3 contains 15 residues. V lost 4 bases and J lost 0, with 10 bases in between. CDR3: CASSGGDIAKNIQYF. CDR3 sequence (DNA): TGTGCCAGCAGTGGGGGGGATATAGCCAAAAACATTCAGTACTTC.

The chain employs TRBV19 and TRBJ2-1, with 7 bases that match TRBD1. CDR1 LNHDA and CDR2 SQIVND come from the germline V gene (reference sequence). The CDR3 is 14 residues long. Trimming removed 4 bases from V and 1 base from J; junction bases left unmatched: 1. CDR3 DNA: TGTGCCAGTAGTAAGGGACAGTCCTACAATGAGCAGTTCTTC. Translation gives CASSKGQSYNEQFF.

The chain links TRBV15 to TRBJ1-6, with TRBD1 identical over 9 bases. Looked up from germline, CDR1 is LNHNV and CDR2 is YYDKDF (reference sequence). Losses at the gene ends were 1 base for V and 11 bases for J; bases not matched to a gene: 12. The CDR3 totals 17 residues. The CDR3 sequence is CATSRVPTGQGLPPLHF. CDR3 bases: TGTGCCACCAGCAGAGTACCTACGGGACAGGGACTGCCACCCCTCCACTTT.

This sequence joins TRBV27 and TRBJ1-5; 8 nucleotides match TRBD1. V shed 5 bases, J shed 6 bases, and the junction held 6 bases outside the gene matches. From germline, CDR1 is MNHEY and CDR2 SMNVEV (reference sequence). This CDR3 contains 14 residues. The CDR3 sequence: CASSTRQGSQPQHF. CDR3 sequence (DNA): TGTGCCAGCAGTACCCGACAGGGGAGTCAGCCCCAGCATTTT.

The rearrangement joins TRBV5-6 to TRBJ1-4; maybe TRBD1 (6 bases). Germline CDR1 and CDR2: SGHDT and YYEEEE. The CDR3 runs 16 residues. V dropped 0 bases and J dropped 8 bases, with 17 bases sitting between them. CDR3 sequence (DNA): TGTGCCAGCAGCTTGGGATCCAGGGGCCATGGAGAAAAACTGTTTTTT. Translation: CASSLGSRGHGEKLFF.

This clone showed up just once. The J gene is TRBJ2-6, the V gene TRBV5-4, with D tentatively TRBD1 (6 bases). Trimming pared 2 bases from V and 5 bases from J, leaving 14 bases between. Germline lookup yields CDR1 SGHNT and CDR2 YYREEE (reference sequence). The CDR3 is 16 amino acids. The chain's CDR3 is CASSFSLQGRANVLTF. DNA of the CDR3: TGTGCCAGCAGCTTCTCTTTACAGGGCAGGGCCAACGTCCTGACTTTC.

The rearrangement uses TRBV13 and TRBJ1-2, with TRBD1 matching over 8 bases. V lost 3 bases and J lost 2; bases outside the gene matches: 2. This CDR3 spans 14 amino acids. Germline loops: CDR1 PRHDT, CDR2 FYEKMQ (reference sequence). CDR3 protein: CASSFRQGNYGYTF. The CDR3 nucleotides are TGTGCCAGCAGCTTTCGACAGGGGAACTATGGCTACACCTTC.

V usage is TRBV7-9 and J usage is TRBJ1-2; no clear D gene. The CDR3 runs to 15 residues. Germline V CDR1 and CDR2: SEHNR, FQNEAQ (reference sequence). V lost 0 bases and J lost 0, with 8 bases in between. CDR3 protein: CASSLAGRTNYGYTF. CDR3 nucleotides: TGTGCCAGCAGCTTAGCAGGCAGGACTAACTATGGCTACACCTTC.

This clone was picked up one time. The rearrangement uses TRBV5-1 and TRBJ2-7; D is perhaps TRBD1 (6 bases). The germline V gene encodes CDR1 SGHRS and CDR2 YFSETQ. V shed 0 bases and J shed 2 bases, with 18 bases lying between them. CDR3 length: 17 amino acids. CDR3 bases: TGCGCCAGCAGCTTGGGAAATCTTCAGGGGTTGACCTACGAGCAGTACTTC. Translated, it gives CASSLGNLQGLTYEQYF.

J is TRBJ1-1 and V is TRBV6-6; D uncertain. V gave up 7 bases and J gave up 1 base, with 4 bases separating them. The germline V gene has CDR1 MNHNY and CDR2 SVGAGI (reference sequence). The CDR3 consists of 11 residues. CDR3 amino acids: CASTRNTEAFF. DNA for the CDR3: TGTGCCAGCACGAGGAACACTGAAGCTTTCTTT.